This T cell receptor beta chain is from a study of cytomegalovirus exposure and HLA in healthy donors. Overall study results and limits: A few V segments could not be told apart, such as TRBV6-2 and TRBV6-3, and were left out. The classifier was said to identify cytomegalovirus status with high specificity and sensitivity.

It was with 60 Vbeta and 13 Jbeta primers that the PCR ran. Sequencing used immunoSEQ multiplex PCR; TCRdb keeps in-frame clones, though not all of them. The sample has 150,000 to 200,000 clones, around 75% seen once; the top ten hold about 5.6%. On this clone itself: The antigen is unknown.

The CDR3 length is 15 residues. Germline values: CDR1 MNHEY, CDR2 SVGAGI. V lost 6 bases, J lost 3 bases, and 8 bases stayed unmatched. The sequencing sample was made of PBMCs. The chain combines TRBV6-5 with TRBJ2-7; 10 nucleotides agree with TRBD2. This sequence was found in a woman in her twenties or thirties in good health and CMV-seropositive. The CDR3 reads CASRALAGRRYEQYF. DNA of the CDR3: TGTGCCAGCAGGGCACTAGCGGGGAGACGCTACGAGCAGTACTTC.